This T cell receptor beta chain was identified in a study of tumor-infiltrating lymphocytes in primary liver carcinoma. With respect to this clonotype: Its antigen is as yet unknown.

The input was around 500 ng total RNA; TCR beta cDNA was made from it with a constant-region primer. What produced the TCR beta libraries was three nested multiplex PCR rounds using slightly modified ARM-PCR. TCRdb itself ran the multiplex PCR reads through MiXCR, one entry per CDR3 protein. The table lists approximately 300,000 distinct CDR3 sequences, about 60% of them singletons. General study findings and limits: The 250 largest clones made up significantly more of tumor than blood repertoires (p = 0.039). Tumor-blood pairs (like tumor-adjacent pairs) overlapped less than tumor region pairs did.

Unsorted whole blood served as the source of blood RNA, and germline DNA was extracted as well. Infection with HBV was chronic in patients; they were treatment-naive. Material for sequencing was peripheral blood. This TCR was sampled from a middle-aged man with primary liver carcinoma and hepatitis B virus infection.

CDR3 amino acids: CASSYHTGQGGHEQYF. CDR3 sequence (DNA): TGTGCCAGCAGTTACCATACGGGACAGGGCGGCCACGAGCAGTACTTC. The J gene is TRBJ2-7, the V gene TRBV6-5, with TRBD1 matching over 9 bases. Trimming at V came to 2 bases and at J to 5 bases, leaving 10 bases not matched to a gene. The germline V gene has CDR1 MNHEY and CDR2 SVGAGI. The CDR3 has 16 residues.